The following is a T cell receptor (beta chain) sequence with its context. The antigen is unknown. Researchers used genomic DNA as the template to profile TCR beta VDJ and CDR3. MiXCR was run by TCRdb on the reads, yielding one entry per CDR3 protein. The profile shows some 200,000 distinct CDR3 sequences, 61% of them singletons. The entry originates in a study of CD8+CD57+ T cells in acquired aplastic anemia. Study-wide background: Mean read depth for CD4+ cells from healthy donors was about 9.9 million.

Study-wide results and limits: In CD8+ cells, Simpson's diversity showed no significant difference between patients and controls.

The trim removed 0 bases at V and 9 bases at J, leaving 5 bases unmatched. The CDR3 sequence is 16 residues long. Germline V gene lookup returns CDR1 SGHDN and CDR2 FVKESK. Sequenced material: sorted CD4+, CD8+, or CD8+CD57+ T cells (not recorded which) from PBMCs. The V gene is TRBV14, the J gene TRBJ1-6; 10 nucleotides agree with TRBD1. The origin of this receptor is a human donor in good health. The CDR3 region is CASSQDGTGVSSPLHF. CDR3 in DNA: TGTGCCAGCAGCCAAGACGGGACAGGGGTCTCTTCACCCCTCCACTTT.